The 6 T cell receptor beta chains in this list originate from one sample, sequenced in a study of pediatric ulcerative colitis. TCRdb keeps only in-frame clones here, not all; method: immunoSEQ multiplex PCR. In the table there are 60,000 to 75,000 clones, about three quarters of which are singletons. The specimen was blood. These receptors came from a boy between 10 and 17 years old with moderate ulcerative colitis.

The V and J genes are TRBV9 and TRBJ1-1, with TRBD1 as a possible D gene (5 bases). V was clipped by 0 bases and J by 8 bases, with 11 bases between them. CDR1 is SGDLS and CDR2 is YYNGEE in the germline V gene. The CDR3 contains 13 residues. The CDR3 nucleotides read TGTGCCAGCAGCGTAGGGGAGGGGAACGAAGCTTTCTTT. Residues: CASSVGEGNEAFF.

The gene calls are TRBV29-1 and TRBJ2-7; weak D call: TRBD1 (6 bases). V was shortened by 5 bases and J by 4 bases, with 18 bases between the two germline ends. The CDR3 is 14 amino acids. The germline V gene has CDR1 SQVTM and CDR2 ANQGSEA. The CDR3 region is CSVKETGFNYEQYF. The CDR3 nucleotides read TGCAGCGTTAAGGAAACAGGGTTTAATTACGAGCAGTACTTC.

The V call is TRBV28, the J call TRBJ1-1; D not certain. CDR1 is MDHEN, CDR2 SYDVKM, per germline. CDR3 length: 13 residues. V was clipped by 2 bases and J by 8 bases, with 12 bases between them. CDR3 sequence reads: CASSLNQRREAFF. CDR3 bases: TGTGCCAGCAGTTTAAACCAGCGTCGAGAAGCTTTCTTT.

In the case of this clone: The same CDR3 also results from other DNA sequences found in this sample. The V gene is TRBV5-1, the J gene TRBJ2-7; D is uncertain. Germline V gene lookup returns CDR1 SGHRS and CDR2 YFSETQ. V lost 0 bases and J 0 bases, leaving 4 bases between the germline ends. The CDR3 has 13 residues. CDR3 bases: TGCGCCAGCAGCTTGGGGAGCTCCTACGAGCAGTACTTC. Amino acid sequence: CASSLGSSYEQYF.

V and J are TRBV7-9 and TRBJ2-7, with TRBD2 matching 7 bases. Germline values: CDR1 SEHNR, CDR2 FQNEAQ (reference sequence). V dropped 2 bases and J dropped 2; count of bases not matched to a gene: 6. CDR3 length: 15 amino acids. The CDR3 DNA reads TGTGCCAGCAGCTTATTCCGGGACTACCCCTACGAGCAGTACTTC. Amino acids: CASSLFRDYPYEQYF.

This rearrangement joins TRBV19 to TRBJ2-5; D possibly corresponds to TRBD2 (7 bases). The germline V gene has CDR1 LNHDA and CDR2 SQIVND (reference sequence). Trimming pared 6 bases from V and 5 bases from J, leaving 16 bases between. This CDR3 spans 14 amino acids. The CDR3: CASSFSGGGETQYF. CDR3 DNA: TGTGCCAGTAGCTTTTCGGGGGGCGGGGAGACCCAGTACTTC.